What follows are 10 T cell receptor beta chains derived from one specimen sequenced in a study of blood T cells in healthy people across ages. Then a second PCR, running about 6 to 11 cycles, was carried out with a sample-barcoded 5' primer and a J-beta primer mix. TCRdb recomputed calls from the 5' RACE reads with MiXCR, one row per CDR3 protein. This sample has more than 1.4 million distinct CDR3 sequences; 35% to 45% occur once, and the top ten carry roughly 8.2%. Sequenced material: blood. These receptors originate from a woman aged 18-29 years in good health.

The rearrangement joins TRBV28 to TRBJ2-1; D might be TRBD2 (5 bases). Trimming pared 5 bases from V and 8 bases from J, leaving 16 bases between. This CDR3 comprises 14 residues. Germline V gene lookup returns CDR1 MDHEN and CDR2 SYDVKM. CDR3 coding DNA: TGTGCCAGCAGTGTCCCTCTAGCAAAGGATGAGCAGTTCTTC. It specifies CASSVPLAKDEQFF.

J is TRBJ1-1 and V is TRBV7-8; no clear D. CDR1 is SGHVS, CDR2 FQNEAQ, per germline. The V end lost 3 bases, the J end lost 0 bases, and 14 bases lay between the germline ends. The CDR3 extends over 16 amino acids. CDR3 DNA: TGTGCCAGCAGCTTGAGGCAGAGCACCATGAACACTGAAGCTTTCTTT. The encoded protein is CASSLRQSTMNTEAFF.

This clonotype was counted between two and nine times. The chain is built from TRBV2 and TRBJ2-7; no clear D gene. Deletions cut 5 bases from V and 3 bases from J, with 17 bases between. Germline V gene sequence: CDR1 SNHLY, CDR2 FYNNEI. The CDR3 is made up of 15 amino acids. The CDR3 DNA sequence: TGTGCCAGCAGTAGAAGCACTAACTACCGCTACGAGCAGTACTTC. Amino acids: CASSRSTNYRYEQYF.

This clonotype was observed many times. The rearrangement uses TRBV20-1 and TRBJ2-3, with D unclear. CDR1 is DFQATT and CDR2 is SNEGSKA in the germline V gene (reference sequence). Trimming removed 0 bases from V and 0 bases from J, with 10 bases in between. The CDR3 loop spans 15 amino acids. CDR3 protein: CSARDPGPSTDTQYF. As DNA, the CDR3 is TGCAGTGCTAGAGATCCTGGGCCTAGCACAGATACGCAGTATTTT.

A few counts support this clonotype. The V call is TRBV25-1, the J call TRBJ2-7; D ambiguous. The CDR3 runs 13 residues. V gave up 2 bases and J gave up 0 bases, with 5 bases separating them. CDR1 MGHDK and CDR2 SYGVNS come from the germline V gene. This CDR3 is CASSEPISYEQYF. The DNA of the CDR3 is TGTGCCAGCAGTGAACCCATCTCCTACGAGCAGTACTTC.

This clonotype occurred once. The gene calls are TRBV6-1 and TRBJ1-1; D gene uncertain. The germline V gene has CDR1 MNHNS and CDR2 SASEGT. The V and J ends lost 3 bases and 5 bases respectively, with 13 bases between them. This CDR3 has 14 amino acids. The CDR3 loop is CASSDWYKGTEAFF. Here the CDR3 DNA reads TGTGCCAGCAGTGACTGGTATAAAGGGACTGAAGCTTTCTTT.

This clonotype showed up just once. The chain recombines TRBV12-1 with TRBJ2-1; the table calls TRBD1, which could not be checked here. TRBV12-1 is flagged as a pseudogene. The CDR3 covers 13 residues. The CDR3 nucleotides read TGTGCCAGCAGCTGGGCGGAGACGTATGAGCAGTTCTTC. Its translation is CASSWAETYEQFF.

V is TRBV4-1 and J is TRBJ1-2, with 7 positions matching TRBD1. From germline, CDR1 is MGHRA and CDR2 YSYEKL. The CDR3 consists of 14 residues. V was clipped by 1 base and J by 7 bases; unmatched bases: 6. In DNA, the CDR3 is TGCGCCAGCAGCCAAGCGGGACAGTTTCCTGGCTACACCTTC. Translation gives CASSQAGQFPGYTF.

The chain has TRBV5-1 and TRBJ1-1, with D possibly TRBD1 on 5 matching bases. Trimming removed 2 bases from V and 1 base from J, with 12 bases in between. This CDR3 has 15 amino acids. Germline V CDR1 and CDR2: SGHRS, YFSETQ. CDR3 in amino acids: CASSFRVGENTEAFF. CDR3 coding DNA: TGCGCCAGCAGCTTCAGGGTAGGGGAGAACACTGAAGCTTTCTTT.

J is TRBJ2-3 and V is TRBV10-3; 12 nucleotides align to TRBD1. With 6 bases clipped from V and 4 bases from J, the junction kept 5 bases outside the gene matches. CDR1 ENHRY and CDR2 SYGVKD come from the germline V gene. The CDR3 contains 15 residues. DNA of the CDR3: TGTGCCATCAGGGGGACAGGGGGCCCGGCAGATACGCAGTATTTT. It yields the protein CAIRGTGGPADTQYF.